The 18 T cell receptor beta chains below were found in one sample sequenced in a study of monozygotic twins with inflammatory bowel disease. Reanalyzing the 5' RACE reads, TCRdb keeps one entry per CDR3 protein, without DNA. This listing includes fewer than 450,000 distinct CDR3 sequences. The sample taken for sequencing was blood. These receptors all come from a human donor with ulcerative colitis or Crohn's disease, or a healthy co-twin of an affected twin (not recorded which).

The chain is built from TRBV28 and TRBJ2-7; TCRdb lists TRBD1, though no DNA is available to test this call. From germline, CDR1 is MDHEN and CDR2 SYDVKM. The CDR3 contains 15 residues. The CDR3 loop reads CASSLRGGAAEEQYF.

The chain is built from TRBV6-2 or TRBV6-3 and TRBJ1-4; the D call from TCRdb, TRBD1, cannot be confirmed without DNA. Germline loops: CDR1 MNHEY, CDR2 SVGEGT. CDR3 length: 17 amino acids. CDR3 amino acids: CASSYSEPGPNNEKLFF.

CDR3 sequence reads: CASSPQTGPGELFF. The chain combines TRBV18 with TRBJ2-2; the TCRdb call, TRBD1, lacks DNA for checking. The CDR3 has 14 residues. In germline, CDR1 is KGHSH, CDR2 LQKENI.

The V and J genes are TRBV29-1 and TRBJ1-3. This CDR3 comprises 16 residues. Germline CDR1 and CDR2: SQVTM and ANQGSEA. The CDR3 reads CSVVPSSGQSANTIYF.

The chain recombines TRBV11-2 with TRBJ2-3. The CDR3 is 13 amino acids. CDR1 and CDR2 (germline): SGHAT, FQNNGV. The CDR3 loop is CASSLDLWNTQYF.

J is TRBJ1-5 and V is TRBV28; as DNA is missing, the TRBD1 call by TCRdb cannot be tested. From germline, CDR1 is MDHEN and CDR2 SYDVKM. The CDR3 consists of 15 residues. The CDR3 sequence is CASRGVGAGGQPQHF.

This sequence joins TRBV7-9 and TRBJ1-1. This CDR3 has 15 residues. Germline values: CDR1 SEHNR, CDR2 FQNEAQ (reference sequence). Here the CDR3 reads CASSPSGGLNTEAFF.

The chain carries TRBV9 and TRBJ2-7. CDR3 length: 13 residues. Germline V gene data show CDR1 as SGDLS and CDR2 as YYNGEE. CDR3 residues: CASSVGGSYEQYF.

V gene TRBV18 combines with J gene TRBJ2-1; lacking DNA, the TRBD1 call made by TCRdb goes unchecked. The length of the CDR3 is 16 residues. Germline CDR1 is KGHSH and CDR2 is LQKENI. Here the CDR3 reads CASSPIGGAAYNEQFF.

The CDR3 protein is CASRGGRDIQYF. The chain recombines TRBV5-6 with TRBJ2-4; TCRdb picks TRBD1, but there is no DNA to check that call. The CDR3 covers 12 residues. Germline CDR1 SGHDT, CDR2 YYEEEE.

The V call is TRBV20-1, the J call TRBJ1-1. The CDR3 totals 14 residues. Germline V lookup: CDR1 DFQATT, CDR2 SNEGSKA (reference sequence). CDR3 loop: CSARTFLSNTEAFF.

This CDR3 is CASSYSWAYEQYF. This chain joins TRBV6-5 and TRBJ2-7. Per germline, CDR1 MNHEY and CDR2 SVGAGI. The CDR3 has 13 residues.

This chain connects TRBV6-2 or TRBV6-3 to TRBJ1-5. Germline values: CDR1 MNHEY, CDR2 SVGEGT. This CDR3 is 13 amino acids long. The CDR3 region is CASRDPNQPQQTF.

This chain connects TRBV20-1 to TRBJ2-3; TCRdb indicates TRBD2, and absent DNA this call remains unverified. The CDR3 runs 15 residues. CDR1 and CDR2 from the germline V gene are DFQATT and SNEGSKA (reference sequence). Here the CDR3 reads CSASKQGGSTDTQYF.

The chain is built from TRBV4-3 and TRBJ2-1; the D call of TRBD1 rests on TCRdb alone, since no DNA is present to check it. CDR3 size: 15 residues. Looked up from germline, CDR1 is LGHNA and CDR2 is YSLEER. CDR3 loop: CASSQDHQGINEQFF.

The chain uses TRBV5-1 and TRBJ1-5; TCRdb selects TRBD1, and the lack of DNA leaves this call unchecked. In germline, CDR1 is SGHRS, CDR2 YFSETQ. CDR3 size: 15 residues. CDR3 loop: CASSLDPTGNQPQHF.

This sequence joins TRBV6-1 and TRBJ2-7; the D call from TCRdb, TRBD1, cannot be confirmed without DNA. The CDR3 has 14 residues. Germline CDR1 and CDR2: MNHNS and SASEGT. CDR3 amino acids: CASGTMGAGYDQYF.

The J gene is TRBJ1-1, the V gene TRBV29-1; with no DNA, the TCRdb D assignment of TRBD1 cannot be verified. Germline assignment: CDR1 SQVTM and CDR2 ANQGSEA. The CDR3 is made up of 12 amino acids. The CDR3 loop is CSVPEGATEAFF.